The clone carrying this T cell receptor beta chain was recorded a few times. Extractions gave at least 5.5 micrograms of total RNA per sample. This sample was included in a study of blood T cells in healthy people across ages. The use of a sample-barcoded 5' primer and a J-beta primer mix characterized a second PCR of roughly 6 to 11 cycles. TCRdb called the 5' RACE reads again in MiXCR, with one record for every CDR3 protein. The sample has about a million distinct CDR3 sequences, roughly two fifths seen once. Trimming took 3 bases from V and 3 from J, leaving 12 bases between them. Germline CDR1 is SGHVS and CDR2 is FQNEAQ. The CDR3 loop spans 14 amino acids.

Sample: blood. The TCR originated in a man between 18 and 29 years old in good health. The genes are TRBV7-8 and TRBJ2-7, with D possibly being TRBD1 (6 bases). Here the CDR3 reads CASSFGTPNYEQYF. CDR3 coding DNA: TGTGCCAGCAGCTTCGGGACACCAAACTACGAGCAGTACTTC.